The rows below give T cell receptor beta chains drawn from one sample of a study of T cell changes during pregnancy in multiple sclerosis. Here immunoSEQ multiplex PCR was the method, and the copy in TCRdb shows in-frame clones only, minus some. The profile covers 32,000 or so clones, with about 89% appearing a single time and about 3% taken by the ten largest. Sequencing was performed on CD4+ T cells from peripheral blood mononuclear cells, taken in the third trimester of pregnancy. All receptors derive from a female donor in good health, enrolled as a control in a pregnancy study. Each CDR3 is given with its conserved first and last residue. Fields, in order: clone size, J gene, V gene, D gene, CDR3 protein, CDR3 DNA. D genes are given only for firm matches. Rows give clone size only sometimes, using once, few, many, or a class for an expanded clone.

>.|TRBJ2-7|TRBV7-8|TRBD1
CASSTPGQPYEQYF
TGTGCCAGCAGCACACCGGGACAGCCCTACGAGCAGTACTTC
>.|TRBJ2-5|TRBV19|TRBD1
CASSVPPGQGAETQYF
TGTGCCAGTAGTGTCCCGCCGGGACAGGGGGCAGAGACCCAGTACTTC
>.|TRBJ1-2|TRBV25-1|.
CASSDHNYGYTF
TGTGCCAGCAGTGATCATAACTATGGCTACACCTTC
>once|TRBJ1-1|TRBV28|.
CASSPGQPEAFF
TGTGCCAGCAGTCCTGGACAGCCTGAAGCTTTCTTT
>few|TRBJ1-1|TRBV16|.
CASSQINREAFF
TGTGCCAGCAGCCAAATCAATCGGGAAGCTTTCTTT
>.|TRBJ2-7|TRBV28|TRBD1
CASSRTGYEQYF
TGTGCCAGCAGCCGGACAGGCTACGAGCAGTACTTC
>.|TRBJ2-5|TRBV29-1|.
CSVISVYQETQYF
TGCAGCGTTATCTCAGTGTACCAAGAGACCCAGTACTTC
>.|TRBJ2-5|TRBV12-5|.
CASGSGLLETQYF
TGTGCTAGTGGTTCGGGACTCCTAGAGACCCAGTACTTC
>.|TRBJ2-3|TRBV28|TRBD1
CASSLSLQGARPTDTQYF
TGTGCCAGCAGTTTATCCCTACAGGGGGCGCGGCCCACAGATACGCAGTATTTT
>.|TRBJ1-2|TRBV28|.
CASREGQYGYTF
TGTGCCAGCAGGGAGGGCCAGTATGGCTACACCTTC
>.|TRBJ2-3|TRBV10-2|TRBD2
CASSYSAGGADTQYF
TGCGCCAGCAGTTACAGCGCGGGGGGGGCAGATACGCAGTATTTT
>once|TRBJ2-2|TRBV21-1|.
CASSAMTGKSGELFF
TGTGCCAGCAGCGCCATGACAGGGAAATCCGGGGAGCTGTTTTTT
>.|TRBJ2-7|TRBV28|TRBD1
CASSVGQGHEQYF
TGTGCCAGCAGTGTCGGACAGGGCCACGAGCAGTACTTC
>.|TRBJ2-3|TRBV5-4|.
CASSLVSGGIADTQYF
TGTGCCAGCAGCTTGGTTTCCGGGGGTATCGCAGATACGCAGTATTTT
>.|TRBJ1-2|TRBV18|.
CASSPDKGYGYTF
TGTGCCAGCTCACCTGACAAGGGGTATGGCTACACCTTC
>once|TRBJ2-1|TRBV5-3|.
CARSRSGRGSYNEQFF
TGTGCCAGAAGCCGGTCCGGGAGAGGCTCCTACAATGAGCAGTTCTTC
>.|TRBJ2-3|TRBV2|TRBD2
CASSATSGGRRQYF
TGTGCCAGCAGTGCGACTAGCGGGGGGCGGAGGCAGTATTTT
>.|TRBJ2-4|TRBV4-1|.
CASSPWGDKNIQYF
TGCGCCAGCAGCCCATGGGGGGACAAAAACATTCAGTACTTC
>.|TRBJ2-2|TRBV11-3|TRBD1
CASSPRTGAGELFF
TGTGCCAGCAGCCCCCGGACAGGGGCCGGGGAGCTGTTTTTT
>few|TRBJ2-7|TRBV7-9|.
CASSLEGGSYEQYF
TGTGCCAGCAGCTTAGAAGGAGGGTCCTACGAGCAGTACTTC
>.|TRBJ1-2|TRBV18|.
CASSPGAGSMSYTF
TGTGCCAGCTCACCAGGGGCAGGGTCAATGAGCTACACCTTC
>once|TRBJ1-1|TRBV18|.
CASSKGSGGKEAFF
TGTGCCAGCTCCAAGGGATCTGGGGGGAAAGAAGCTTTCTTT
>.|TRBJ1-2|TRBV4-1|TRBD1
CASSQDQLRTGPYYGYTF
TGCGCCAGCAGCCAAGATCAACTTAGGACAGGTCCCTACTATGGCTACACCTTC
>.|TRBJ1-6|TRBV2|TRBD1
CASRTGEGNSPLHF
TGTGCCAGTAGGACAGGGGAAGGGAATTCACCCCTCCACTTT
>.|TRBJ1-2|TRBV6-1|.
CASSVGQNYGYTF
TGTGCCAGCAGTGTGGGGCAGAACTATGGCTACACCTTC
>.|TRBJ1-1|TRBV19|TRBD1
CASSIGRGNGNTEAFF
TGTGCCAGTAGTATCGGCAGGGGGAATGGGAACACTGAAGCTTTCTTT
>.|TRBJ2-5|TRBV11-3|TRBD2
CASSFGGEETQYF
TGTGCCAGCAGCTTCGGGGGGGAAGAGACCCAGTACTTC
>.|TRBJ1-1|TRBV28|.
CASNNRVGTEAFF
TGTGCCAGCAATAACAGGGTTGGGACTGAAGCTTTCTTT
>.|TRBJ2-5|TRBV7-9|.
CASSYSRESETQYF
TGTGCCAGCAGCTATTCCAGGGAATCAGAGACCCAGTACTTC
>.|TRBJ1-2|TRBV5-1|.
CASSLDPRNYGYTF
TGCGCCAGCAGCTTGGATCCCCGTAACTATGGCTACACCTTC
>.|TRBJ2-7|TRBV7-3|TRBD1
CASSNRDRGGEQYF
TGTGCCAGCAGCAACCGGGACAGGGGTGGCGAGCAGTACTTC
>.|TRBJ2-2|TRBV19|TRBD2
CASSRRGGSGRPGELFF
TGTGCCAGTAGTCGCCGGGGGGGCAGCGGGAGGCCCGGGGAGCTGTTTTTT
>.|TRBJ2-7|TRBV30|.
CAWSAGYQNLYEQYF
TGTGCCTGGAGTGCAGGATACCAAAACCTCTACGAGCAGTACTTC
>.|TRBJ2-7|TRBV9|.
CASSVGLPPHEQYF
TGTGCCAGCAGCGTAGGGCTCCCCCCCCACGAGCAGTACTTC
>.|TRBJ1-1|TRBV19|.
CASITTGTRSYTEAFF
TGTGCCAGTATCACTACCGGGACACGCAGTTACACTGAAGCTTTCTTT
>.|TRBJ2-7|TRBV9|.
CASSVDLESYEQYF
TGTGCCAGCAGCGTAGACCTAGAGTCCTACGAGCAGTACTTC
>.|TRBJ2-3|TRBV6-1|.
CASSRQASTDTQYF
TGTGCCAGCAGTAGACAGGCTAGCACAGATACGCAGTATTTT
>.|TRBJ1-2|TRBV14|.
CASSPGQYGYTF
TGTGCCAGCAGCCCCGGACAGTACGGCTACACCTTC
>once|TRBJ2-5|TRBV4-2|TRBD2
CASSQEPTLAGGGAQYF
TGTGCCAGCAGCCAAGAACCCACTCTAGCGGGGGGAGGGGCCCAGTACTTC
>.|TRBJ1-4|TRBV7-9|TRBD1
CASSFQGATNEKLFF
TGTGCCAGCAGCTTTCAGGGGGCTACTAATGAAAAACTGTTTTTT
>.|TRBJ2-1|TRBV9|TRBD2
CASSLRGSSGVYNEQFF
TGTGCCAGCAGCTTGCGGGGGTCTAGCGGGGTTTACAATGAGCAGTTCTTC
>.|TRBJ2-7|TRBV10-1|.
CASSESRGGLSYEQYF
TGCGCCAGCAGTGAGAGTAGGGGGGGATTGTCCTACGAGCAGTACTTC
>.|TRBJ2-2|TRBV21-1|.
CASSLNYGSSTGELFF
TGTGCCAGCAGCCTCAACTACGGGAGTTCTACCGGGGAGCTGTTTTTT
>once|TRBJ1-5|TRBV10-3|.
CATQGGDQPQHF
TGTGCCACACAGGGAGGGGATCAGCCCCAGCATTTT
>.|TRBJ1-4|TRBV19|TRBD1
CASSILGQGSEKLFF
TGTGCCAGTAGTATCCTAGGACAGGGGAGTGAAAAACTGTTTTTT
>.|TRBJ2-5|TRBV28|.
CASSLGDTWGETQYF
TGTGCCAGCAGTCTGGGGGACACTTGGGGCGAGACCCAGTACTTC
>medium-sized|TRBJ1-1|TRBV28|TRBD1
CASSSSSGTGGVTEAFF
TGTGCCAGCAGTTCGAGTTCCGGGACAGGGGGTGTCACTGAAGCTTTCTTT
>.|TRBJ2-7|TRBV5-1|.
CASSLNTGFEQYF
TGCGCCAGCAGCCTCAACACAGGGTTCGAGCAGTACTTC
>once|TRBJ1-4|TRBV7-2|TRBD1
CASSSQGGFGEKLFF
TGTGCCAGCAGCTCCCAGGGGGGCTTCGGTGAAAAACTGTTTTTT
>.|TRBJ1-4|TRBV5-1|.
CASSEEGTGGEKLFF
TGCGCCAGCAGTGAGGAAGGGACCGGGGGTGAAAAACTGTTTTTT
>.|TRBJ2-1|TRBV28|TRBD2
CASSLSLGGGAEHEQFF
TGTGCCAGCAGTTTATCGCTAGGCGGGGGGGCCGAGCATGAGCAGTTCTTC
>.|TRBJ2-5|TRBV5-6|TRBD2
CASSHPRGGAAETQYF
TGTGCCAGCAGTCACCCTCGGGGGGGGGCGGCAGAGACCCAGTACTTC
>.|TRBJ1-5|TRBV7-2|TRBD1
CASSSPGGSNQPQHF
TGTGCCAGCAGCTCCCCAGGGGGGAGCAATCAGCCCCAGCATTTT
>once|TRBJ2-3|TRBV7-6|TRBD1
CASSFETGGTDTQYF
TGTGCCAGCAGCTTCGAGACAGGGGGCACAGATACGCAGTATTTT